These 20 T cell receptor beta chains were all obtained from the same sample, sequenced in a study of blood T cells in healthy people across ages. Then a second PCR, running roughly 7 to 11 cycles, was carried out with a sample-barcoded 5' primer and a J-beta primer mix. TCRdb recomputed calls from the 5' RACE reads with MiXCR, one row per CDR3 protein. This table holds approximately 770,000 distinct CDR3 sequences, about three fifths found once. Sequencing used blood. These receptors all stem from a man aged 25 to 40 in good health.

J is TRBJ1-1 and V is TRBV7-6, with D maybe TRBD1 (6 bases). Germline V gene data show CDR1 as SGHVS and CDR2 as FNYEAQ. The CDR3 is 17 amino acids. Trimming cost V 5 bases and J 4 bases, with 23 bases left between them. The chain's CDR3 is CASSPYLQGEAGTEAFF. Here the CDR3 DNA reads TGTGCCAGCAGCCCATACCTACAGGGAGAGGCCGGCACTGAAGCTTTCTTT.

The rearrangement joins TRBV28 to TRBJ1-3; D remains unclear. CDR3 length: 16 amino acids. In germline, CDR1 is MDHEN, CDR2 SYDVKM. Trimming shortened V by 3 bases and J by 0 bases, and 12 bases separated the two germline ends. In DNA, the CDR3 is TGTGCCAGCAGTTTGGCCGCCTCGAGCTCTGGAAACACCATATATTTT. This sequence encodes CASSLAASSSGNTIYF.

The chain couples TRBV13 to TRBJ2-5; D not resolved. This CDR3 region has 14 residues. Germline V CDR1 and CDR2: PRHDT, FYEKMQ (reference sequence). V was trimmed by 2 bases and J by 5 bases, leaving 12 bases between them. The CDR3 sequence is CASSLRAARETQYF. CDR3 sequence (DNA): TGTGCCAGCAGCTTACGGGCCGCGAGGGAGACCCAGTACTTC.

This clonotype was found a few times. J is TRBJ1-2 and V is TRBV20-1, with D perhaps matching TRBD1 (6 bases). From germline, CDR1 is DFQATT and CDR2 SNEGSKA (reference sequence). The V and J ends lost 1 base and 2 bases respectively, with 14 bases between them. The CDR3 has 15 amino acids. CDR3 amino acids: CSARVERTANYGYTF. As DNA, the CDR3 is TGCAGTGCTAGAGTGGAAAGGACAGCCAACTATGGCTACACCTTC.

The chain is built from TRBV29-1 and TRBJ2-1; 12 bases line up with TRBD2. The CDR3 runs 14 residues. Germline loops: CDR1 SQVTM, CDR2 ANQGSEA. Trimming at V came to 5 bases and at J to 9 bases, leaving 8 bases not matched to a gene. CDR3 in DNA: TGCAGCGTTTCCGGACTAGCGGGAATGGGTGAGCAGTTCTTC. It specifies CSVSGLAGMGEQFF.

The chain couples TRBV6-5 to TRBJ2-1; no firm D call. The germline V and J ends were trimmed by 6 bases and 6 bases, with 12 bases remaining between them. Germline V lookup: CDR1 MNHEY, CDR2 SVGAGI. CDR3 length: 13 amino acids. The CDR3 sequence is CASRSTTLNEQFF. The CDR3 DNA sequence: TGTGCCAGCAGGAGCACTACCCTCAATGAGCAGTTCTTC.

The rearrangement links TRBV7-9 to TRBJ2-1, with D uncertain. The germline V and J ends were trimmed by 2 bases and 10 bases, with 9 bases remaining between them. From germline, CDR1 is SEHNR and CDR2 FQNEAQ (reference sequence). The CDR3 loop spans 12 amino acids. CDR3 in amino acids: CASSLLPVEQFF. CDR3 nucleotide sequence: TGTGCCAGCAGCTTACTTCCAGTAGAGCAGTTCTTC.

This clonotype was detected a few times. The chain combines TRBV6-5 with TRBJ2-1; D is perhaps TRBD1 (5 bases). This CDR3 is 14 amino acids long. Trimming removed 2 bases from V and 5 bases from J, with 10 bases in between. The germline V gene encodes CDR1 MNHEY and CDR2 SVGAGI. For the CDR3, the DNA is TGTGCCAGCAGTTACAGGGGTTGGAACAATGAGCAGTTCTTC. Its protein product is CASSYRGWNNEQFF.

The V and J genes are TRBV12-3 or TRBV12-4 and TRBJ1-1; 7 bases match TRBD1. The CDR3 consists of 15 residues. J was trimmed by 0 bases and V by 6 bases; bases with no gene match: 7. The CDR3: CASSPGTVLNTEAFF. The DNA for the CDR3 is TGTGCCAGCAGCCCGGGGACAGTTTTGAACACTGAAGCTTTCTTT.

This chain connects TRBV7-9 to TRBJ2-3; D is possibly TRBD2 (5 bases). Trimming pared 4 bases from V and 6 bases from J, leaving 14 bases between. The germline CDR1 and CDR2 sequences are SEHNR and FQNEAQ (reference sequence). CDR3 size: 14 residues. The CDR3 DNA sequence: TGTGCCAGCAGCTCTCCGGGGTTGCGGGATACGCAGTATTTT. The encoded protein is CASSSPGLRDTQYF.

This clonotype was seen a handful of times. The chain joins TRBV15 to TRBJ2-3, with TRBD2 identical over 7 bases. The CDR3 contains 17 residues. V was pared by 3 bases and J by 3 bases, with 12 bases of the junction left unmatched. Germline values: CDR1 LNHNV, CDR2 YYDKDF (reference sequence). The CDR3 DNA sequence: TGTGCCACCAGCAGGACAAGCCTAGCGGACCTAACAGATACGCAGTATTTT. Translating it yields CATSRTSLADLTDTQYF. The entire variable domain, with the rest obtained from reference TRBV15 and TRBJ2-3, is as follows: DAMVIQNPRYQVTQFGKPVTLSCSQTLNHNVMYWYQQKSSQAPKLLFHYYDKDFNNEADTPDNFQSRRPNTSFCFLDIRSPGLGDTAMYLCATSRTSLADLTDTQYFGPGTRLTVL.

A single count supports this clonotype. This rearrangement joins TRBV21-1 to TRBJ1-5; the listed D gene, TRBD1, was not tested against the DNA. TRBV21-1 is labeled a pseudogene. The CDR3 covers 16 residues. The CDR3 coding sequence is TGTGCCAGCAGCAAAGAGGGAAAGGGGTTGGTTCAGCCCCAGCATTTT. Protein sequence: CASSKEGKGLVQPQHF.

This chain connects TRBV15 to TRBJ2-1; a possible D gene is TRBD2 (6 bases). The CDR3 is 17 residues long. The germline V and J ends were trimmed by 5 bases and 7 bases, with 24 bases remaining between them. Germline lookup yields CDR1 LNHNV and CDR2 YYDKDF (reference sequence). CDR3 bases: TGTGCCACCAGCGTAGGGGACTCCCCCGCGAAAGGGAATGAGCAGTTCTTC. Translating it yields CATSVGDSPAKGNEQFF.

The chain links TRBV20-1 to TRBJ1-2; D is unclear. CDR3 length: 14 residues. Germline V gene sequence: CDR1 DFQATT, CDR2 SNEGSKA (reference sequence). V dropped 1 base and J dropped 3 bases, with 12 bases sitting between them. DNA of the CDR3: TGCAGTGCTAGAGTCGAGGGATGGGACTATGGCTACACCTTC. It encodes CSARVEGWDYGYTF.

This clonotype showed up just a few times. The chain is built from TRBV2 and TRBJ2-5; 9 bases are a match to TRBD1. CDR3 length: 14 residues. J lost 3 bases, V lost 2 bases, and 1 base had no gene match. CDR1 and CDR2 (germline): SNHLY, FYNNEI. CDR3 bases: TGTGCCAGCAGTGAACGACAGGGGGAAGAGACCCAGTACTTC. This gives the protein CASSERQGEETQYF.

This clonotype has only a few counts. V usage is TRBV29-1 and J usage is TRBJ2-7, with 10 positions matching TRBD2. With 0 bases clipped from V and 6 bases from J, the junction kept 2 bases outside the gene matches. Germline V gene sequence: CDR1 SQVTM, CDR2 ANQGSEA. The CDR3 sequence is 13 residues long. Written as DNA, the CDR3 is TGCAGCGTTGAAGAAGCGGGAGGGGGCGAGCAGTACTTC. Its translation is CSVEEAGGGEQYF.

The chain joins TRBV12-3 or TRBV12-4 to TRBJ2-3, with D tentatively TRBD1 (6 bases). V was pared by 4 bases and J by 1 base, with 15 bases between. There are 16 residues in the CDR3. The CDR3 sequence is CASSSQGSLGTDTQYF. The CDR3 bases are TGTGCCAGCAGTTCGCAGGGGAGCCTCGGCACAGATACGCAGTATTTT.

This chain uses TRBV10-2 with TRBJ2-3; D call uncertain. V shed 7 bases and J shed 3 bases, with 14 bases lying between them. The CDR3 contains 14 residues. Germline V gene data show CDR1 as WSHSY and CDR2 as SAAADI. The CDR3 loop is CASKIERRTDTQYF. The CDR3 DNA is TGCGCCAGCAAGATCGAGCGACGGACAGATACGCAGTATTTT.

The chain links TRBV12-3 or TRBV12-4 to TRBJ2-1; D is unresolved. Between the trimmed V and J ends, which lost 6 bases and 7 bases, there was a span of 10 bases. This CDR3 is 12 amino acids long. The CDR3 nucleotides read TGTGCCAGCAGCAATCCCCTGAATGAGCAGTTCTTC. This translates into CASSNPLNEQFF.

The sample holds a few counts of this clonotype. One end of the junction does not line up with germline, which may come from a read error. The chain carries TRBV5-1 and TRBJ2-3, with D unresolved. The CDR3 sequence is 13 residues long. Looked up from germline, CDR1 is SGHRS and CDR2 is YFSETQ. As DNA, the CDR3 is TGTGCCAGCAGCCCGGACGGCACAGATACGCAGTATTTT. Its translation: CASSPDGTDTQYF.